The 2 T cell receptor beta chains reported below all come from one sample, sequenced in a study of T cell responses to AZD1222 COVID-19 vaccine. The data were produced by immunoSEQ multiplex PCR, yet TCRdb's version contains in-frame clones alone and is incomplete. The data contain about 130,000 clones, approximately 90% of them singletons. Material: peripheral blood, obtained on day 0 of AZD1222 vaccination. Receptor source: an adult in good health.

The chain joins TRBV6-6 to TRBJ1-1, with D possibly matching TRBD1 (5 bases). The germline V gene has CDR1 MNHNY and CDR2 SVGAGI (reference sequence). The V end was cut by 6 bases, the J end by 5 bases, with 16 bases between. The CDR3 runs to 14 residues. The CDR3 nucleotides are TGTGCCAGCAGGGCCTGGGGGAAGGGGACTGAAGCTTTCTTT. This gives the protein CASRAWGKGTEAFF.

The J gene is TRBJ2-7, the V gene TRBV29-1, with unresolved D. This CDR3 contains 11 residues. V was clipped by 6 bases and J by 5 bases, with 11 bases between them. From germline, CDR1 is SQVTM and CDR2 ANQGSEA. For the CDR3, the DNA is TGCAGCGTCGGTTCGGCCCACGAGCAGTACTTC. This sequence encodes CSVGSAHEQYF.